This T cell receptor (beta chain) was retrieved from a study of graft-versus-host responses after intestinal transplantation. Lymphocytes (intraepithelial and lamina propria) were released by processing the graft tissue. The CDR3 spans 15 residues. The repertoire was sequenced with immunoSEQ multiplex PCR; TCRdb's copy has only in-frame clones and lacks some. The sample comprises about 9,800 clones, just under 80% of which are singletons, and approximately 24% rests with the top ten. Sequenced here: ileum tissue, sampled less than 550 days after intestinal transplant. The chain couples TRBV21-1 to TRBJ1-3. TRBV21-1 corresponds to a pseudogene. The source is a human patient who received an intestinal transplant, so some T cells may come from the graft donor. The DNA for the CDR3 is TGTGCCAGCAGCAAAGAGAAGATTTCTGGAAACACCATATATTTT. It yields the protein CASSKEKISGNTIYF.